This TCR beta chain emerged from a study of graft-versus-host responses after intestinal transplantation. Generated by immunoSEQ multiplex PCR, the TCRdb table keeps only in-frame clones and is missing some. The sample has 12,000 to 15,000 clones, 30% to 40% seen once. Germline CDR1 LGHNA, CDR2 YSLEER. CDR3 length equals 16 residues. J was trimmed by 3 bases and V by 0 bases; bases with no gene match: 6. Co-plated with roughly 200,000 CFSE-labeled responder cells were roughly 200,000 irradiated, violet-dye-labeled stimulator cells. The source is a human patient who received an intestinal transplant. The chain couples TRBV4-3 to TRBJ1-2, with TRBD1 identical over 8 bases. Here the sequenced sample was alloreactive CD8+ T cells from a mixed lymphocyte reaction culture, taken before intestinal transplant. As for subset: CFSE-low proliferating T cells sorted from roughly 6-day pre-transplant mixed lymphocyte reaction (GvH or HvG direction). The CDR3: CASSQDRGQDYYGYTF. In DNA, the CDR3 is TGCGCCAGCAGCCAAGATCGGGGACAGGATTACTATGGCTACACCTTC.